These 28 T cell receptor beta chains share one sample of origin, sequenced in a study of cytomegalovirus exposure and HLA in healthy donors. PCR was performed using 60 Vbeta and 13 Jbeta primers. Data came from immunoSEQ multiplex PCR; TCRdb stores just in-frame clones and leaves some out. In the table there are approximately 160,000 clones, around 78% of which are singletons. The sample taken for sequencing was PBMCs. The source is a woman aged 40 to 49 in good health and CMV-seropositive.

The genes are TRBV7-4 and TRBJ2-3; D gene unclear. The CDR3 runs 13 residues. Deletions cut 2 bases from V and 4 bases from J, with 7 bases between. Per the germline V gene, CDR1 is SGHVT and CDR2 is SQSDAQ. For the CDR3, the DNA is TGTGCCAGCAGCTTAATACTCCCAGATACGCAGTATTTT. This gives the protein CASSLILPDTQYF.

The chain carries TRBV29-1 and TRBJ1-2, with a weak D call TRBD1 (6 bases). The CDR3 is made up of 12 amino acids. CDR1 and CDR2 (germline): SQVTM, ANQGSEA. Trimming stripped 6 bases from V and 3 bases from J, with 11 bases between. The CDR3 nucleotides read TGCAGCGTGCTGACAGGAGACTATGGCTACACCTTC. Translated, it gives CSVLTGDYGYTF.

The V and J genes are TRBV14 and TRBJ1-1; unclear D gene. Between the trimmed V and J ends, which lost 4 bases and 4 bases, there was a span of 10 bases. CDR1 and CDR2 from the germline V gene are SGHDN and FVKESK. The CDR3 consists of 13 residues. The CDR3, as DNA: TGTGCCAGCAGCCGCAGTGTCCCCACTGAAGCTTTCTTT. It specifies CASSRSVPTEAFF.

On this clone: Other nucleotide sequences from this sample produce the same CDR3. The rearrangement uses TRBV5-1 and TRBJ2-5; 14 nucleotides agree with TRBD2. J was trimmed by 4 bases and V by 4 bases; bases with no gene match: 3. Germline assignment: CDR1 SGHRS and CDR2 YFSETQ. CDR3 length: 15 amino acids. The CDR3 sequence: CASSPGLAGVETQYF. The CDR3, as DNA: TGCGCCAGCAGCCCGGGACTAGCGGGGGTAGAGACCCAGTACTTC. Complete variable domain (other parts from reference TRBV5-1 and TRBJ2-5): KAGVTQTPRYLIKTRGQQVTLSCSPISGHRSVSWYQQTPGQGLQFLFEYFSETQRNKGNFPGRFSGRQFSNSRSEMNVSTLELGDSALYLCASSPGLAGVETQYFGPGTRLLVL.

This chain connects TRBV19 to TRBJ2-2, with 10 bases lining up with TRBD2. The CDR3 contains 14 residues. The ends lost 5 bases at V and 6 bases at J; junction bases unmatched: 3. The germline CDR1 and CDR2 sequences are LNHDA and SQIVND (reference sequence). CDR3 sequence reads: CASSSLAGAGELFF. The CDR3 nucleotides are TGTGCCAGTAGTTCCCTAGCGGGGGCCGGGGAGCTGTTTTTT. The complete variable domain, with remaining parts taken from reference TRBV19 and TRBJ2-2, reads DGGITQSPKYLFRKEGQNVTLSCEQNLNHDAMYWYRQDPGQGLRLIYYSQIVNDFQKGDIAEGYSVSREKKESFPLTVTSAQKNPTAFYLCASSSLAGAGELFFGEGSRLTVL.

The chain uses TRBV29-1 and TRBJ2-1; 10 bases map to TRBD2. This CDR3 has 12 residues. V was pared by 7 bases and J by 6 bases, with 3 bases of the junction left unmatched. Looked up from germline, CDR1 is SQVTM and CDR2 is ANQGSEA. CDR3 bases: TGCAGCGGTGAGCGGGGGGGCAATGAGCAGTTCTTC. Protein sequence: CSGERGGNEQFF.

The rearrangement joins TRBV30 to TRBJ2-6; perhaps TRBD2 as D (5 bases). V gave up 0 bases and J gave up 4 bases, with 10 bases separating them. The CDR3 runs 15 residues. The germline V gene has CDR1 GTSNPN and CDR2 SVGIG (reference sequence). As DNA, the CDR3 is TGTGCCTGGAGTGTTTCAAGGAGGGGGGCCAACGTCCTGACTTTC. It encodes CAWSVSRRGANVLTF.

The chain recombines TRBV29-1 with TRBJ1-2; possible D gene TRBD1, 6 bases. Germline loops: CDR1 SQVTM, CDR2 ANQGSEA. This CDR3 contains 12 residues. The V and J ends lost 3 bases and 5 bases respectively, with 10 bases between them. CDR3 residues: CSVDQGLYGYTF. The CDR3 bases are TGCAGCGTTGATCAGGGGCTATATGGCTACACCTTC.

The chain has TRBV6-5 and TRBJ1-1; D is undetermined. V was clipped by 6 bases and J by 5 bases, with 7 bases between them. The CDR3 contains 11 residues. The germline V gene has CDR1 MNHEY and CDR2 SVGAGI. CDR3 protein: CASRGGTEAFF. The DNA of the CDR3 is TGTGCCAGCAGGGGAGGGACTGAAGCTTTCTTT.

This clone has just one count. CDR3 amino acids: CASSPPVSGASYNEQFF. CDR3 nucleotide sequence: TGTGCCAGCTCACCACCGGTTAGCGGGGCCTCCTACAATGAGCAGTTCTTC. V is TRBV18 and J is TRBJ2-1; TRBD2 aligns across 8 bases. CDR3 length: 17 amino acids. The germline V gene encodes CDR1 KGHSH and CDR2 LQKENI. The V and J ends lost 0 bases and 0 bases, in that order; junction bases with no gene match: 4.

This chain links TRBV9 with TRBJ2-7; tentative D call: TRBD2 (6 bases). The CDR3 runs 15 residues. V was pared by 4 bases and J by 0 bases, with 14 bases between. Germline-derived CDR1 and CDR2 are SGDLS and YYNGEE. Here the CDR3 reads CASSFGVGGSYEQYF. The CDR3 nucleotides read TGTGCCAGCAGCTTCGGGGTGGGGGGCTCCTACGAGCAGTACTTC. Based on the CDR3 plus reference TRBV9 and TRBJ2-7, the full variable domain is DSGVTQTPKHLITATGQRVTLRCSPRSGDLSVYWYQQSLDQGLQFLIQYYNGEERAKGNILERFSAQQFPDLHSELNLSSLELGDSALYFCASSFGVGGSYEQYFGPGTRLTVT.

This chain connects TRBV30 to TRBJ1-2, with TRBD1 matching over 8 bases. Germline CDR1 reads GTSNPN; CDR2 reads SVGIG (reference sequence). The V gene end was trimmed by 3 bases and the J gene end by 3 bases; junction bases not matched to a gene: 6. This CDR3 has 14 amino acids. CDR3 amino acids: CAWRAGGADYGYTF. Written as DNA, the CDR3 is TGTGCCTGGAGGGCAGGGGGCGCGGACTATGGCTACACCTTC.

In the case of this clone: One end of the junction is discordant with germline, which a read error may explain. The chain carries TRBV5-1 and TRBJ1-4, with 7 bases fitting TRBD1. Looked up from germline, CDR1 is SGHRS and CDR2 is YFSETQ. The CDR3 totals 15 residues. The CDR3 region is CASSLTGDPNEKLFF. CDR3 sequence (DNA): TGCGCCAGCAGCCTAACAGGGGATCCTAATGAGAAACTGTTTTTT.

This sequence joins TRBV28 and TRBJ1-4; 7 bases agree with TRBD1. With V trimmed by 8 bases and J by 2 bases, 8 bases remained unmatched. Germline V gives CDR1 MDHEN, CDR2 SYDVKM. The CDR3 totals 15 residues. The CDR3 DNA reads as TGTGCCAGCCGAAAACAGGGGACCACTAATGAAAAACTGTTTTTT. Its translation: CASRKQGTTNEKLFF.

This chain connects TRBV28 to TRBJ2-2; TRBD2 matches 12 bases. The CDR3 totals 16 residues. V dropped 3 bases and J dropped 5; count of bases not matched to a gene: 4. Germline V gives CDR1 MDHEN, CDR2 SYDVKM. The CDR3 bases are TGTGCCAGCAGTTTGACTAGCGGGGGTGGAACCGGGGAGCTGTTTTTT. This translates into CASSLTSGGGTGELFF. Variable domain in full (rest from reference TRBV28 and TRBJ2-2): DVKVTQSSRYLVKRTGEKVFLECVQDMDHENMFWYRQDPGLGLRLIYFSYDVKMKEKGDIPEGYSVSREKKERFSLILESASTNQTSMYLCASSLTSGGGTGELFFGEGSRLTVL.

The V call is TRBV30, the J call TRBJ2-1; a possible D gene is TRBD2 (6 bases). Germline loops: CDR1 GTSNPN, CDR2 SVGIG (reference sequence). The CDR3 loop spans 13 amino acids. The ends were cut back, 0 bases at V and 8 bases at J, with 11 bases in the middle. The CDR3 coding sequence is TGTGCCTGGAGTGTACGGTCGGGGGATGAGCAGTTCTTC. Translation gives CAWSVRSGDEQFF. The full variable domain, completed using reference TRBV30 and TRBJ2-1, is SQTIHQWPATLVQPVGSPLSLECTVEGTSNPNLYWYRQAAGRGLQLLFYSVGIGQISSEVPQNLSASRPQDRQFILSSKKLLLSDSGFYLCAWSVRSGDEQFFGPGTRLTVL.

The rearrangement joins TRBV2 to TRBJ1-4, with TRBD1 identical over 7 bases. Losses at the gene ends were 5 bases for V and 7 bases for J; bases not matched to a gene: 10. The CDR3 is 15 residues long. Germline V CDR1 and CDR2: SNHLY, FYNNEI. CDR3 sequence: CASSPTGVWAEKLFF. The CDR3 DNA reads as TGTGCCAGCAGTCCTACAGGGGTTTGGGCTGAAAAACTGTTTTTT.

With respect to this clone: Its ends do not fully match the called genes, so a read error is possible. V and J are TRBV5-4 and TRBJ1-2, with a tentative D call TRBD1 (5 bases). CDR3 length equals 18 residues. Germline V gives CDR1 SGHNT, CDR2 YYREEE (reference sequence). The DNA for the CDR3 is TGCGCCAGCAGCCAAGATACCGGACTGGGGGGAGATAACTATGGCTACACCTTC. It encodes CASSQDTGLGGDNYGYTF.

V usage is TRBV2 and J usage is TRBJ2-7; D uncertain. Germline V gene sequence: CDR1 SNHLY, CDR2 FYNNEI. The V and J ends lost 7 bases and 2 bases respectively, with 15 bases between them. This CDR3 is 14 amino acids long. CDR3 residues: CASIVGRYPYEQYF. CDR3 coding DNA: TGTGCCAGCATAGTCGGTAGATATCCCTACGAGCAGTACTTC.

The rearrangement links TRBV28 to TRBJ2-1; the D is unclear. Per germline, CDR1 MDHEN and CDR2 SYDVKM. V was cut by 1 base and J by 7 bases, with 8 bases left in between. The CDR3 is 13 amino acids. This CDR3 reads CASSLSNTNEQFF. The CDR3 DNA follows: TGTGCCAGCAGTTTATCAAATACTAATGAGCAGTTCTTC.

This clone was found once. This chain connects TRBV19 to TRBJ1-5; TRBD1 matches at 7 bases. Per germline, CDR1 LNHDA and CDR2 SQIVND (reference sequence). This CDR3 contains 16 residues. The V segment lost 1 base and the J segment 3 bases; nucleotides outside the gene matches: 6. In DNA form, the CDR3 reads TGTGCCAGTAGTATAGTCACCGGGACAGTCAATCAGCCCCAGCATTTT. This sequence encodes CASSIVTGTVNQPQHF.

The chain employs TRBV18 and TRBJ1-1; 8 nucleotides line up with TRBD1. The CDR3 is 13 residues long. Germline CDR1 reads KGHSH; CDR2 reads LQKENI. The trim removed 3 bases at V and 11 bases at J, leaving 8 bases unmatched. This CDR3 is CASSPQQGVEAFF. The CDR3 DNA sequence: TGTGCCAGCTCACCTCAACAGGGGGTAGAGGCTTTCTTT.

The rearrangement uses TRBV29-1 and TRBJ1-2; 7 bases line up with TRBD1. J gave up 5 bases and V 3 bases, and 9 bases lay outside the gene matches. CDR3 length: 14 amino acids. From germline, CDR1 is SQVTM and CDR2 ANQGSEA. The CDR3 coding sequence is TGCAGCGTTGACCTACCAGGGGGTAATTATGGCTACACCTTC. The encoded protein is CSVDLPGGNYGYTF. Filled out from reference TRBV29-1 and TRBJ1-2, the complete variable domain reads SAVISQKPSRDICQRGTSLTIQCQVDSQVTMMFWYRQQPGQSLTLIATANQGSEATYESGFVIDKFPISRPNLTFSTLTVSNMSPEDSSIYLCSVDLPGGNYGYTFGSGTRLTVV.

The chain carries TRBV7-2 and TRBJ1-4; weak D call: TRBD1 (6 bases). In germline, CDR1 is SGHTA, CDR2 FQGNSA. CDR3 length: 15 amino acids. Deletions cut 4 bases from V and 3 bases from J, with 12 bases between. The CDR3 nucleotides are TGTGCCAGCAGCTGGACAGCCACTTCTAATGAAAAACTGTTTTTT. This codes for CASSWTATSNEKLFF.

The V call is TRBV30, the J call TRBJ1-6; possibly TRBD1 for D (5 bases). This CDR3 comprises 14 residues. CDR1 GTSNPN and CDR2 SVGIG come from the germline V gene (reference sequence). Trimming stripped 4 bases from V and 7 bases from J, with 14 bases between. The CDR3 DNA reads as TGTGCCTGGAAGCGGGGGGGTTCCAATTCACCCCTCCACTTT. This encodes CAWKRGGSNSPLHF.

This chain connects TRBV9 to TRBJ1-5; D is ambiguous. CDR3 length: 14 residues. Germline CDR1 reads SGDLS; CDR2 reads YYNGEE. Trimming cost V 2 bases and J 5 bases, with 11 bases left between them. In DNA form, the CDR3 reads TGTGCCAGCAGCGTTTGGGCTCAAGATCAGCCCCAGCATTTT. It specifies CASSVWAQDQPQHF. Complete variable domain (other parts from reference TRBV9 and TRBJ1-5): DSGVTQTPKHLITATGQRVTLRCSPRSGDLSVYWYQQSLDQGLQFLIQYYNGEERAKGNILERFSAQQFPDLHSELNLSSLELGDSALYFCASSVWAQDQPQHFGDGTRLSIL.

CDR3 sequence: CSVGLGPDTEAFF. The DNA for the CDR3 is TGCAGCGTTGGGTTGGGCCCGGACACTGAAGCTTTCTTT. The chain is built from TRBV29-1 and TRBJ1-1; D gene unclear. CDR3 length: 13 amino acids. V was clipped by 4 bases and J by 3 bases, with 12 bases between them. In germline, CDR1 is SQVTM, CDR2 ANQGSEA.

The chain recombines TRBV6-6 with TRBJ1-3, with D tentatively TRBD1 (5 bases). CDR1 MNHNY and CDR2 SVGAGI come from the germline V gene (reference sequence). The CDR3 loop spans 15 amino acids. Trimming took off 6 bases at V and 3 bases at J, with 15 bases between the two ends. The DNA for the CDR3 is TGTGCCAGCAGCCAGACAGCGGGCCATGGAAACACCATATATTTT. Protein product: CASSQTAGHGNTIYF.